The rows below give T cell receptor beta chains drawn from one sample of a study of T cells in Graves' hyperthyroidism and ophthalmopathy. MiXCR, run by TCRdb on the multiplex PCR reads, gives a single entry per CDR3 protein. This sample has nearly 600,000 distinct CDR3 sequences; 14% occur once, and the top ten carry roughly 5.7%. Sequenced: blood. Receptor source: a woman between 25 and 40 years old with Graves' hyperthyroidism that later progressed to Graves' ophthalmopathy. CDR3s leave out the opening cysteine and the closing phenylalanine or tryptophan. D genes are given only for firm matches.

v_gene: TRBV19
j_gene: TRBJ2-7
d_gene: TRBD1
CDR3aa: ASSTSGQGAYEQY

v_gene: TRBV19
j_gene: TRBJ2-6
d_gene: NA
CDR3aa: ASSISLLGRGFSGANVLT

v_gene: TRBV18
j_gene: TRBJ2-5
d_gene: NA
CDR3aa: ASSLVDVTQY

v_gene: TRBV30
j_gene: TRBJ1-2
d_gene: TRBD1
CDR3aa: AWSDGGTGYGYT

v_gene: TRBV5-1
j_gene: TRBJ2-7
d_gene: NA
CDR3aa: ASRSRQAVYEQY

v_gene: TRBV20-1
j_gene: TRBJ1-4
d_gene: NA
CDR3aa: SAREDSTFTVATNEKLF

v_gene: TRBV20-1
j_gene: TRBJ2-7
d_gene: NA
CDR3aa: SARDQANQY

v_gene: TRBV20-1
j_gene: TRBJ2-2
d_gene: TRBD1
CDR3aa: SARGRTGNTGELF

v_gene: TRBV10-3
j_gene: TRBJ2-1
d_gene: NA
CDR3aa: AISGSETYNEQF

v_gene: TRBV11-1
j_gene: TRBJ2-1
d_gene: NA
CDR3aa: ASSFLQGDYNEQF

v_gene: TRBV12-5
j_gene: TRBJ1-4
d_gene: NA
CDR3aa: ASGLIGLRGEKLF

v_gene: TRBV3-1
j_gene: TRBJ1-6
d_gene: TRBD1
CDR3aa: ASSPGSGGSYNSPLH

v_gene: TRBV12-3/TRBV12-4
j_gene: TRBJ1-1
d_gene: TRBD1
CDR3aa: ASSLTGDNTEAF

v_gene: TRBV5-1
j_gene: TRBJ2-5
d_gene: NA
CDR3aa: ASSLGDIQETQY

v_gene: TRBV20-1
j_gene: TRBJ1-1
d_gene: TRBD1
CDR3aa: SARAAQGVAF

v_gene: TRBV12-3/TRBV12-4
j_gene: TRBJ2-3
d_gene: TRBD2
CDR3aa: ASRGDGRTDTQY

v_gene: TRBV24-1
j_gene: TRBJ1-2
d_gene: NA
CDR3aa: ATSDPFGGYGYT

v_gene: TRBV5-6
j_gene: TRBJ2-2
d_gene: TRBD2
CDR3aa: ASSLATSGSAGELF

v_gene: TRBV6-5
j_gene: TRBJ2-4
d_gene: NA
CDR3aa: ASSYRVYKNIQY

v_gene: TRBV5-5
j_gene: TRBJ2-7
d_gene: TRBD2
CDR3aa: ASSSLTSGSISYEQY

v_gene: TRBV2
j_gene: TRBJ2-5
d_gene: TRBD1
CDR3aa: ASTRTAGGLQETQY

v_gene: TRBV24-1
j_gene: TRBJ2-2
d_gene: NA
CDR3aa: ATSKMTTTAELF

v_gene: TRBV7-2
j_gene: TRBJ1-2
d_gene: TRBD1
CDR3aa: ASSFLKEGANGYT

v_gene: TRBV12-5
j_gene: TRBJ1-5
d_gene: NA
CDR3aa: ASGSAGGDDQPQH

v_gene: TRBV30
j_gene: TRBJ1-6
d_gene: NA
CDR3aa: AWSEPFLPPLH

v_gene: TRBV19
j_gene: TRBJ2-1
d_gene: NA
CDR3aa: ASSLLPAEPHEQF